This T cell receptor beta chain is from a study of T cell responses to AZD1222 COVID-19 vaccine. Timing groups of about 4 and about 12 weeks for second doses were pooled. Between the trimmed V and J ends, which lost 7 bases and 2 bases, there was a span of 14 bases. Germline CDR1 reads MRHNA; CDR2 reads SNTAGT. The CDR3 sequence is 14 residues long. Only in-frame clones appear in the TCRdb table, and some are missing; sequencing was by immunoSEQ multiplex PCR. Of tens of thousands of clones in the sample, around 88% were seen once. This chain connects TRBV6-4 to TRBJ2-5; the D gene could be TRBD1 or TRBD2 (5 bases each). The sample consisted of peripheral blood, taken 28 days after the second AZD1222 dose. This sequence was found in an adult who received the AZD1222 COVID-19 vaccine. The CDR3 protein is CASNNGTQQETQYF. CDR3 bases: TGTGCCAGCAACAACGGGACCCAACAAGAGACCCAGTACTTC.